Listed below are T cell receptor beta chains from one sample, sequenced in a study of blood T cells in healthy people across ages. MiXCR, applied by TCRdb to the 5' RACE reads, yields one record per CDR3 protein. The sample holds about 1.1 million distinct CDR3 sequences, around two fifths seen once. Sequences were obtained from blood. These receptors were taken from a man aged 18 to 30 in good health. CDR3s include the opening cysteine and the closing phenylalanine or tryptophan. The D gene is left open where the match is weak. Not every row has a clone size; where given, it reads once, few, many or a size class.

clone_size: NA; j_call: TRBJ1-2; d_call: TRBD1; v_call: TRBV6-2/TRBV6-3; cdr3_nt: TGTGCCAGCAGGCGACGAAACCGGGACAGCCTTAACCATGGCTACACCTTC; cdr3_aa: CASRRRNRDSLNHGYTF
clone_size: NA; j_call: TRBJ2-7; d_call: NA; v_call: TRBV10-3; cdr3_nt: TGTGCCATCAGTGGGGAGGTATTAGGGGGTATCTCCTACGAGCAGTACTTC; cdr3_aa: CAISGEVLGGISYEQYF
clone_size: few; j_call: TRBJ2-3; d_call: NA; v_call: TRBV7-2; cdr3_nt: TGTGCCAGCAGCTTAGGACCCACCGGGGCAGATACGCAGTATTTT; cdr3_aa: CASSLGPTGADTQYF
clone_size: NA; j_call: TRBJ2-4; d_call: NA; v_call: TRBV2; cdr3_nt: TGTGCCAACAGCCCAGGGGTGGCCAAAAACATTCAGTACTTC; cdr3_aa: CANSPGVAKNIQYF
clone_size: NA; j_call: TRBJ2-1; d_call: TRBD1; v_call: TRBV5-1; cdr3_nt: TGCGCCAGCAGCTTCGGACAGGGCTTAAACAATGAGCAGTTCTTC; cdr3_aa: CASSFGQGLNNEQFF
clone_size: NA; j_call: TRBJ1-2; d_call: NA; v_call: TRBV12-5; cdr3_nt: TGTGCTAGTGGATCGGGACTGATGGGGGGACTCGAGGGCTACACCTTC; cdr3_aa: CASGSGLMGGLEGYTF
clone_size: NA; j_call: TRBJ1-6; d_call: NA; v_call: TRBV4-1; cdr3_nt: TGCGCCAGCAGCCTTTCGGACAAGAGCTCACCCCTCCACTTT; cdr3_aa: CASSLSDKSSPLHF
clone_size: NA; j_call: TRBJ2-1; d_call: NA; v_call: TRBV27; cdr3_nt: TGTGCCAGCAGTATCTTCCCGCCCGACAGAACCTACAATGAGCAGTTCTTC; cdr3_aa: CASSIFPPDRTYNEQFF
clone_size: NA; j_call: TRBJ2-2; d_call: NA; v_call: TRBV7-6; cdr3_nt: TGTGCCAGCAGCTTAGCCCCAGGGGCCAACACCGGGGAGCTGTTTTTT; cdr3_aa: CASSLAPGANTGELFF
clone_size: few; j_call: TRBJ2-5; d_call: TRBD1; v_call: TRBV12-3/TRBV12-4; cdr3_nt: TGTGCCAGCAGCCCTATAACAGGGGGAAATAATGAGCAGTACTTC; cdr3_aa: CASSPITGGNNEQYF
clone_size: NA; j_call: TRBJ2-2; d_call: TRBD1; v_call: TRBV6-5; cdr3_nt: TGTGCCAGCGGATTCGGACAGGTCTGGACCGGGGAGCTGTTTTTT; cdr3_aa: CASGFGQVWTGELFF
clone_size: few; j_call: TRBJ2-1; d_call: TRBD2; v_call: TRBV6-7; cdr3_nt: TGTGCCAGCAGTTCCCGCGGGGGGGAGTTCTTC; cdr3_aa: CASSSRGGEFF
clone_size: few; j_call: TRBJ1-6; d_call: TRBD1; v_call: TRBV20-1; cdr3_nt: TGCAGTGCTAGGGTCTGGGACAGCAATTCACCCCTCCACTTT; cdr3_aa: CSARVWDSNSPLHF
clone_size: NA; j_call: TRBJ2-7; d_call: TRBD1; v_call: TRBV9; cdr3_nt: TGTGCCAGCAGCGTCGGACAGGGTAGGAGTGGCGAGCAGTACTTC; cdr3_aa: CASSVGQGRSGEQYF
clone_size: few; j_call: TRBJ1-6; d_call: NA; v_call: TRBV27; cdr3_nt: TGTGCCAGCCGCATATCTCCCTCTCCGACCGGAAATTCACCCCTCCACTTT; cdr3_aa: CASRISPSPTGNSPLHF
clone_size: few; j_call: TRBJ2-7; d_call: TRBD1; v_call: TRBV5-6; cdr3_nt: TGTGCCAGTACCTTGGGTCAGGGGACAGCCTACGAGCAGTACTTC; cdr3_aa: CASTLGQGTAYEQYF
clone_size: NA; j_call: TRBJ1-4; d_call: NA; v_call: TRBV3-1; cdr3_nt: TGTGCCAGCAGCCAAGTAACGCAGAACCGTAATGAAAAACTGTTTTTT; cdr3_aa: CASSQVTQNRNEKLFF
clone_size: few; j_call: TRBJ2-5; d_call: TRBD2; v_call: TRBV9; cdr3_nt: TGTGCCAGCAGCGTTGGCGGGGGGTACCAAGAGACCCAGTACTTC; cdr3_aa: CASSVGGGYQETQYF
clone_size: NA; j_call: TRBJ1-1; d_call: TRBD1; v_call: TRBV29-1; cdr3_nt: TGCAGCGTTGGACAGGGACCGTTCTCTGAAGCTTTCTTT; cdr3_aa: CSVGQGPFSEAFF
clone_size: NA; j_call: TRBJ2-2; d_call: NA; v_call: TRBV7-7; cdr3_nt: TGTGCTAGCAGCTTAGCGCTTGGGAAAGGGGAGCTGTTTTTT; cdr3_aa: CASSLALGKGELFF
clone_size: once; j_call: TRBJ2-1; d_call: TRBD2; v_call: TRBV5-1; cdr3_nt: TGCGCCAGCAGCCTCGGATGGCGGGAGAATGAGCAGTTCTTC; cdr3_aa: CASSLGWRENEQFF
clone_size: NA; j_call: TRBJ2-3; d_call: TRBD1; v_call: TRBV24-1; cdr3_nt: TGTGCCACCGGACAGGGAGTGAGCGATACGCAGTATTTT; cdr3_aa: CATGQGVSDTQYF
clone_size: NA; j_call: TRBJ1-2; d_call: NA; v_call: TRBV20-1; cdr3_nt: TGCAGTTCCGGGGCGGGCAACAACTATGGCTACACCTTC; cdr3_aa: CSSGAGNNYGYTF
clone_size: NA; j_call: TRBJ1-4; d_call: TRBD1; v_call: TRBV7-9; cdr3_nt: TGTGCCAGCAGCATTAGCGTCTGGTCCGGGACAGGGACTGAAAAACTGTTTTTT; cdr3_aa: CASSISVWSGTGTEKLFF
clone_size: NA; j_call: TRBJ2-5; d_call: NA; v_call: TRBV10-3; cdr3_nt: TGTGCCATCAGGGGGACCTCCGTGGAGACCCAGTACTTC; cdr3_aa: CAIRGTSVETQYF
clone_size: NA; j_call: TRBJ2-7; d_call: NA; v_call: TRBV5-5; cdr3_nt: TGTGCCAGCAGCTCCTCAGGCGTGGTAGTGTACGAGCAGTACTTC; cdr3_aa: CASSSSGVVVYEQYF
clone_size: few; j_call: TRBJ2-7; d_call: TRBD1; v_call: TRBV2; cdr3_nt: TGTGCCAGCAGTGGAGGGACAGGCACCTACGAGCAGTACTTC; cdr3_aa: CASSGGTGTYEQYF
clone_size: few; j_call: TRBJ2-1; d_call: NA; v_call: TRBV10-3; cdr3_nt: TGTGCCATCAGTGAGGAGACAGGACGCTACAATGAGCAGTTCTTC; cdr3_aa: CAISEETGRYNEQFF
clone_size: NA; j_call: TRBJ2-7; d_call: NA; v_call: TRBV12-3/TRBV12-4; cdr3_nt: TGTGCCAGCAGTATTCCCCCCTTGGGGTACAATGAGCAGTACTTC; cdr3_aa: CASSIPPLGYNEQYF
clone_size: NA; j_call: TRBJ2-7; d_call: TRBD2; v_call: TRBV7-2; cdr3_nt: TGTGCCAGCAGCTTATCGGCGGGGGGTACGGTACCCTACAATGAGCAGTACTTC; cdr3_aa: CASSLSAGGTVPYNEQYF
clone_size: few; j_call: TRBJ2-1; d_call: TRBD2; v_call: TRBV2; cdr3_nt: TGTGCCACTGGGGGGCGGGGGGGCATTAATGAGCAGTTCTTC; cdr3_aa: CATGGRGGINEQFF
clone_size: few; j_call: TRBJ2-1; d_call: NA; v_call: TRBV2; cdr3_nt: TGTGCCAGCAGTGAAGGCCTCTGGGCTGAGCAGTTCTTC; cdr3_aa: CASSEGLWAEQFF
clone_size: NA; j_call: TRBJ1-5; d_call: NA; v_call: TRBV6-6; cdr3_nt: TGTGCCAGCAGTGACCTCGGGGGCAATCAGCCCCAGCATTTT; cdr3_aa: CASSDLGGNQPQHF
clone_size: NA; j_call: TRBJ1-1; d_call: NA; v_call: TRBV6-5; cdr3_nt: TGTGCCAGCAGTTACTCGGTAGGGGTCCCTGAAGCTTTCTTT; cdr3_aa: CASSYSVGVPEAFF
clone_size: many; j_call: TRBJ2-1; d_call: NA; v_call: TRBV15; cdr3_nt: TGTGCCACCAGCAGAGATATGGGGGGCCTAGCGTCCGATGAGCAGTTCTTC; cdr3_aa: CATSRDMGGLASDEQFF
clone_size: NA; j_call: TRBJ2-3; d_call: NA; v_call: TRBV6-6; cdr3_nt: TGTGCCAGCAGTCGCCCTTTGACAGGAGGAGAAAATACGCAGTATTTT; cdr3_aa: CASSRPLTGGENTQYF
clone_size: few; j_call: TRBJ2-3; d_call: NA; v_call: TRBV5-1; cdr3_nt: TGCGCCAGCAGCTTGGCGAACATCCTTGATACGCAGTATTTT; cdr3_aa: CASSLANILDTQYF